Below, one TCR beta chain is given with its context. V was clipped by 4 bases and J by 2 bases, with 9 bases between them. CDR1 and CDR2 (germline): LNHDA, SQIVND (reference sequence). This CDR3 has 15 amino acids. This sample was taken from a study of blood T cell repertoires in COVID-19. Study-level information: Samples came from the United States, Italy and Spain, spanning acute and convalescent COVID-19. From T cells, B-cell-depleted T cells, or PBMCs came the material, which was cDNA or gDNA.

In the source study's methods: The authors estimated nucleated cell counts from reference gene primer amplification. Only in-frame clones appear in the TCRdb table, and some are missing; sequencing was by immunoSEQ multiplex PCR. V, J and clone size derive from that table, while D and trimming were established from the DNA sequence. The sample shows approximately 180,000 clones, 80% to 90% of them seen only once. The TCR comes from a man in his sixties with acute or convalescent COVID-19. Sequenced material: peripheral blood. This chain uses TRBV19 with TRBJ2-6; tentatively, D is TRBD1 (5 bases). CDR3 loop: CASSNQGTGANVLTF. Written as DNA, the CDR3 is TGTGCCAGTAGTAACCAGGGAACTGGGGCCAACGTCCTGACTTTC.